This TCR beta chain was documented in a study of siplizumab effects on memory and regulatory T cells (dated by TCRdb to about 2019). For context, the study as a whole: The effect of the anti-CD2 antibody siplizumab on alloreactive T-cell subsets was examined in allogeneic mixed lymphocyte reactions constructed from human PBMCs.

A word on this clone: Its cognate antigen has yet to be identified. Base qualities are not recorded, but no much larger clone differs from it by a single base.

Results and caveats for the whole study, not just this receptor: The suppressive function of proliferating Tregs from siplizumab cultures was not functionally confirmed. Sequences below about 10^-5 frequency were poorly captured, so only a minor fraction of alloreactive clones could be mapped to unstimulated subsets. Unstimulated naive T cells appeared more diverse than memory T cells, and naive cells seemed to contribute substantially to the alloresponse. About 75-96% of proliferating CD4+ or CD8+ clones could not be given a naive or memory phenotype. Of the alloreactive CD4+ clones that could be mapped, the Treg-derived share averaged approximately 69% with siplizumab compared with 25% to 30% in control reactions. The cumulative frequency of alloreactive sequences that could be traced back to unstimulated CD4+ memory T cells was significantly reduced by siplizumab.

Receptor amplification or capture employed the immunoSEQ multiplex PCR assay. Around 100,000 TCR templates per sample were assayed by the deep sequencing platform. Genomic DNA extracted from sorted T cells was used for TCRbeta CDR3 sequencing. The authors processed their data as follows. Clonal analysis of TCRbeta CDR3 data was done in the R programming language. Alloreactive CD4+ and CD8+ clones were identified by comparing unstimulated samples to CFSE-low samples taken after the reaction. Alloreactive CD4+ clones were assigned to regulatory or non-regulatory origin by matching sequences to sorted unstimulated Treg and non-Treg repertoires. TCRdb's version of the immuneACCESS table is confined to in-frame rearrangements and falls short of the full clone set. An unresolved V gene accounts for under half of the shortfall where checked; the remainder is of unknown origin. Clone size and V and J calls were adopted from that table, with D and trimming inferred from the DNA. Recorded for this sample are some 97,000 clones; roughly 94% of them occurred a single time. The ten largest clonotypes hold around 0.6% of the sample.

Trimming costs V 5 bases and J 1 base, and their ends lie 11 bases apart. The CDR3 goes from the cysteine to the phenylalanine over 14 residues. The CDR3 DNA has 42 bases and is translated from base 1. Based on the germline V gene, the CDR1 and CDR2 sequences are SGHTA and FQGNSA. Sorted unstimulated T cells and proliferating T cells recovered from mixed lymphocyte reactions were subjected to TCRbeta CDR3 sequencing. Fresh whole blood from approximately ten HLA-typed healthy donors was used to isolate PBMCs. Unstimulated CD4+ regulatory T cells were FACS-sorted to map the origin of alloreactive clones.

Sequencing was done on a sample of Tregs sorted from blood. The chain couples TRBV7-2 to TRBJ1-2; the D gene is perhaps TRBD1, on 5 matching bases. The receptor was isolated from a human donor in good health. The sequence in DNA is TGTGCCAGCAGCCCGGGGCGTATTAACTATGGCTACACCTTC. This yields the protein CASSPGRINYGYTF.